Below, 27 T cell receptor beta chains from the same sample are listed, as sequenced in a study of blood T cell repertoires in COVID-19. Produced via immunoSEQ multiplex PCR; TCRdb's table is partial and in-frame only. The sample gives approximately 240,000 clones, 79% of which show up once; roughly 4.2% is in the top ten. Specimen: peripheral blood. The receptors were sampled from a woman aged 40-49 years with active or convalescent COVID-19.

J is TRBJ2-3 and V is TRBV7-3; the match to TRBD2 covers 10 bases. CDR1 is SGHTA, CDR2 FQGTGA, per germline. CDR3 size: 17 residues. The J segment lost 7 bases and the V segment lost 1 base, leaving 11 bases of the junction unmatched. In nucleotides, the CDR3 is TGTGCCAGCAGCTTAATGGGATCTAGCGGGGGTTCGAATACGCAGTATTTT. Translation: CASSLMGSSGGSNTQYF.

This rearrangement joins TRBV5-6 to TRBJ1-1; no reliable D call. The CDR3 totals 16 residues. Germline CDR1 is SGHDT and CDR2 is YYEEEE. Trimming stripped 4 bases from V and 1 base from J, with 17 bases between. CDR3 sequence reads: CASSAIHPTGNTEAFF. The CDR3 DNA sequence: TGTGCCAGCAGCGCCATCCATCCGACGGGGAACACTGAAGCTTTCTTT.

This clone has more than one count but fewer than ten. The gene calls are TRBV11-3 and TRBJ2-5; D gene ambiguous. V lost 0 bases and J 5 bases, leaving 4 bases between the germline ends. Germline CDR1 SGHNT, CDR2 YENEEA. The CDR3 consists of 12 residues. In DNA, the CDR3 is TGTGCCAGCAGCTTAGATCGGGAGACCCAGTACTTC. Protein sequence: CASSLDRETQYF.

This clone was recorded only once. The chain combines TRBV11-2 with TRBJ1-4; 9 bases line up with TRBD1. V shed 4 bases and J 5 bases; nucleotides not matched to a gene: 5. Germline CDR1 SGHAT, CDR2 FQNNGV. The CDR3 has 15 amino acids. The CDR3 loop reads CASSSSGTGNEKLFF. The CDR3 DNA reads TGTGCCAGCAGCTCCTCCGGGACAGGGAATGAAAAACTGTTTTTT. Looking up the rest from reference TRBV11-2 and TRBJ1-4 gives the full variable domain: EAGVAQSPRYKIIEKRQSVAFWCNPISGHATLYWYQQILGQGPKLLIQFQNNGVVDDSQLPKDRFSAERLKGVDSTLKIQPAKLEDSAVYLCASSSSGTGNEKLFFGSGTQLSVL.

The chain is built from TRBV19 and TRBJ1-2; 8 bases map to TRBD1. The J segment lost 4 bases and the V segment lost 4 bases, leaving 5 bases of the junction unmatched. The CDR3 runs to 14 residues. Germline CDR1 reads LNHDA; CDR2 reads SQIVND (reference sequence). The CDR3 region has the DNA TGTGCCAGTAGTACCGGACAGGGCCGCTATGGCTACACCTTC. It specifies CASSTGQGRYGYTF.

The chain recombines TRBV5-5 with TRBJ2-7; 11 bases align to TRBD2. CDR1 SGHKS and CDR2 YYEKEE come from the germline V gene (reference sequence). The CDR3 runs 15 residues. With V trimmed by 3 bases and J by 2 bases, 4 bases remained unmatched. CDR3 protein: CASSSTSGDPYEQYV. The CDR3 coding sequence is TGTGCCAGCAGCTCGACTAGCGGGGACCCCTACGAGCAGTACGTC.

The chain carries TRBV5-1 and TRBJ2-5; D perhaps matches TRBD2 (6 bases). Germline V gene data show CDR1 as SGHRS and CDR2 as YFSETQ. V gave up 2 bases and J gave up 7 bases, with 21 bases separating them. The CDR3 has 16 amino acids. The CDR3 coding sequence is TGCGCCAGCAGCTTCGGCTCCGGGGGTGCATCCCGGACCCAGTACTTC. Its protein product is CASSFGSGGASRTQYF.

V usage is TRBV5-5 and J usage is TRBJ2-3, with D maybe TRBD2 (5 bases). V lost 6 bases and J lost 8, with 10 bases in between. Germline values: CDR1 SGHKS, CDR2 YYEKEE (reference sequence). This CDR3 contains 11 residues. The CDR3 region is CASNVGSTQYF. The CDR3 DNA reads TGTGCCAGCAACGTAGGGAGTACGCAGTATTTT.

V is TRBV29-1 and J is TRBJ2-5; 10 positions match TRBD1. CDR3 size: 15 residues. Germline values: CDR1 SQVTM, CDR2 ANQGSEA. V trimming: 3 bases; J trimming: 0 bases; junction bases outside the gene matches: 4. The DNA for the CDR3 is TGCAGCGTTGATCGGGGACAGGGGTACCAAGAGACCCAGTACTTC. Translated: CSVDRGQGYQETQYF.

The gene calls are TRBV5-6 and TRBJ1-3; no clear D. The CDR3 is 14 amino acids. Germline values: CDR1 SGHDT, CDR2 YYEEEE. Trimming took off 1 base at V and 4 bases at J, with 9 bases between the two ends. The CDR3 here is CASSLRGVGNTIYF. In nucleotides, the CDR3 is TGTGCCAGCAGCTTGCGGGGTGTCGGAAACACCATATATTTT.

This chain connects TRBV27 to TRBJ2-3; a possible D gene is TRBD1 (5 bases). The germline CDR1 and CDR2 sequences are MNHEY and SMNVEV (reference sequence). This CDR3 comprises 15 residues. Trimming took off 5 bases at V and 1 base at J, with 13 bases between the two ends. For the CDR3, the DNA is TGTGCCAGCAGTCCCGAGCTAGGGGGCACAGATACGCAGTATTTT. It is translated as CASSPELGGTDTQYF.

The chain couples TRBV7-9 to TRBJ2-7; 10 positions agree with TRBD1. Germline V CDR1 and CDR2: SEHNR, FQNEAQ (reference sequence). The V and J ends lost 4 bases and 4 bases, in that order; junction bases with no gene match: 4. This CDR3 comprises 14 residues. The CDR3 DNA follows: TGTGCCAGCAGCTGGGGACAGGGGATTTACGAGCAGTACTTC. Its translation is CASSWGQGIYEQYF.

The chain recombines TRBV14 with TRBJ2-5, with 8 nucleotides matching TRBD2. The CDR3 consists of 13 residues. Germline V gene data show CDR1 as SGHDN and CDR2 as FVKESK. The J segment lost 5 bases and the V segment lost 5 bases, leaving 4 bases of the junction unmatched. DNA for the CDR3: TGTGCCAGCAGCTTTCGGGGGGGCGAGACCCAGTACTTC. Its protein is CASSFRGGETQYF.

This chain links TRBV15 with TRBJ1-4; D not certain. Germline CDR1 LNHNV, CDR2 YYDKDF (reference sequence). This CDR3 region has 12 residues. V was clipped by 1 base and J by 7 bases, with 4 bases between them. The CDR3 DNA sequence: TGTGCCACCAGCAGAGCCTCTGAAAAACTGTTTTTT. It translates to CATSRASEKLFF.

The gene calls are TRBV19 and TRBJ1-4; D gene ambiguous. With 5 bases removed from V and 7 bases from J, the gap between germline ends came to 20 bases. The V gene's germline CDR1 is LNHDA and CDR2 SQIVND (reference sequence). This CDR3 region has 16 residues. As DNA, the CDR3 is TGTGCCAGTAGTGCCGGACTTACGGGTCTAGGTGAAAAACTGTTTTTT. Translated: CASSAGLTGLGEKLFF.

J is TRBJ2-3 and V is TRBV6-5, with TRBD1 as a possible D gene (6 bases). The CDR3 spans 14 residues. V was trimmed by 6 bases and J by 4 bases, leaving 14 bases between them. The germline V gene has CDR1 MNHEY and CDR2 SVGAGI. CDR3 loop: CASSWGRGPDTQYF. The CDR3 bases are TGTGCCAGCAGCTGGGGCAGGGGACCAGATACGCAGTATTTT.

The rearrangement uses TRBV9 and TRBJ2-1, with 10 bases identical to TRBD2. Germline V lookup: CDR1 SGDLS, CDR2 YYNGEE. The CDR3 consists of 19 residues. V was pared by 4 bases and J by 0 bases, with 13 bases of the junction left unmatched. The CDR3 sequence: CASSKDPTSGVSSYNEQFF. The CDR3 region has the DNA TGTGCCAGCAGCAAAGACCCCACTAGCGGGGTCAGCTCCTACAATGAGCAGTTCTTC.

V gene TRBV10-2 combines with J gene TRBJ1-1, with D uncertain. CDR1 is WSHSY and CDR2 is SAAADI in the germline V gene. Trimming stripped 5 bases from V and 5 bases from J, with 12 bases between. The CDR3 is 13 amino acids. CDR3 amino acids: CASSIGEQTEAFF. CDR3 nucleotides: TGCGCCAGCAGTATCGGGGAGCAGACTGAAGCTTTCTTT.

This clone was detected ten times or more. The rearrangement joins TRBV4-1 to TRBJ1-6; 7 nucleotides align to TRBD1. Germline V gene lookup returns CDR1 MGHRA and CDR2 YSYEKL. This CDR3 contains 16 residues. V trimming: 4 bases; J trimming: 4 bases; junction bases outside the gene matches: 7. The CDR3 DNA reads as TGCGCCAGCAGCCTCACTCCAGGGGGTTATAATTCACCCCTCCACTTT. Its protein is CASSLTPGGYNSPLHF.

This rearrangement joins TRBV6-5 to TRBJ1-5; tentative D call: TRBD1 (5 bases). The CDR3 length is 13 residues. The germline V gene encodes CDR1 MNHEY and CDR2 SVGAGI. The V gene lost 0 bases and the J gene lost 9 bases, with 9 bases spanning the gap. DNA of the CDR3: TGTGCCAGCAGTTACTCGGGGCAGGGGCCCCAGCATTTT. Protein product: CASSYSGQGPQHF.

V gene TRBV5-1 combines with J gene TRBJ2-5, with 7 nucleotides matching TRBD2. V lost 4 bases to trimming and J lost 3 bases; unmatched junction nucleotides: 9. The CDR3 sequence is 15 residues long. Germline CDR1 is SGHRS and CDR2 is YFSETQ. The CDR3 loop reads CASSRSGGGEETQYF. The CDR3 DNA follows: TGCGCCAGCAGCCGCTCCGGCGGGGGAGAAGAGACCCAGTACTTC.

CDR3 in DNA: TGTGCCAGCAGTTTACAGGGGGGCTACAATGAGCAGTTCTTC. Its protein product is CASSLQGGYNEQFF. This chain uses TRBV6-6 with TRBJ2-1, with 8 bases identical to TRBD1. CDR1 is MNHNY and CDR2 is SVGAGI in the germline V gene (reference sequence). The CDR3 has 14 amino acids. Losses at the gene ends were 4 bases for V and 3 bases for J; bases not matched to a gene: 2.

CDR3 nucleotides: TGTGCCAGTAGTCCAGCGTCCGTAGGCATTCAGTACTTC. Translating it yields CASSPASVGIQYF. The chain is built from TRBV19 and TRBJ2-4; D not resolved. The CDR3 length is 13 residues. The germline V gene encodes CDR1 LNHDA and CDR2 SQIVND (reference sequence). Trimming removed 5 bases from V and 9 bases from J, with 14 bases in between.

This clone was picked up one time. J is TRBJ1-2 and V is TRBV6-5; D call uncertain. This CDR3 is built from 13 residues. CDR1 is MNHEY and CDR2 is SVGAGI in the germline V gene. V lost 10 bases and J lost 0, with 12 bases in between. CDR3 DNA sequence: TGTGCCACCGTGGGAGTTGCTAACTATGGCTACACCTTC. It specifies CATVGVANYGYTF.

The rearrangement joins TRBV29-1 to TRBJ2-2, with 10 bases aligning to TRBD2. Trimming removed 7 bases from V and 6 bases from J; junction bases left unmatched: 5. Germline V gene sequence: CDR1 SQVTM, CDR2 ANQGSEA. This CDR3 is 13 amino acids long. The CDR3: CSGSGGVSGELFF. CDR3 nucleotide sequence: TGCAGCGGGAGCGGGGGGGTATCCGGGGAGCTGTTTTTT.

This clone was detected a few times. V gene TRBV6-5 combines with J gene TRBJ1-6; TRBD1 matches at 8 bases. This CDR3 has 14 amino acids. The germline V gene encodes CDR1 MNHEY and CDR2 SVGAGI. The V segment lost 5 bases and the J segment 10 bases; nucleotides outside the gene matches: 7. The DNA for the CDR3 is TGTGCCAGCAGTACCTCGGACAGGGAATCACCCCTCCACTTT. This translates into CASSTSDRESPLHF.

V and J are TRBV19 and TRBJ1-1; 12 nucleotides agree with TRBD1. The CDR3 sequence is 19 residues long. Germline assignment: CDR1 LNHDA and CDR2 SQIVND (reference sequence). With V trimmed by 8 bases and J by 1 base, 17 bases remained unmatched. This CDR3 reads CASPPLPGDRGQGNTEAFF. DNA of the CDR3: TGTGCCAGTCCTCCCTTACCCGGGGACAGGGGGCAGGGGAACACTGAAGCTTTCTTT.